A single sample is the source of the 24 T cell receptor beta chains below, sequenced in a study of T cell responses to AZD1222 COVID-19 vaccine. Some clones are missing from TCRdb's copy, which holds only in-frame ones; the method was immunoSEQ multiplex PCR. The sample includes about 270,000 clones, approximately 94% of them seen just once. The sample in question was peripheral blood, obtained 28 days after the second AZD1222 dose. These receptors were collected from an adult who received the AZD1222 COVID-19 vaccine.

CDR3 residues: CASSDITRDTGELFF. The CDR3 DNA reads as TGTGCCAGCAGTGATATAACTCGGGACACCGGGGAGCTGTTTTTT. V is TRBV25-1 and J is TRBJ2-2, with D unresolved. Trimming cost V 3 bases and J 3 bases, with 11 bases left between them. Germline V CDR1 and CDR2: MGHDK, SYGVNS. The CDR3 is made up of 15 amino acids.

This chain joins TRBV19 and TRBJ2-3, with TRBD2 matching over 11 bases. Germline values: CDR1 LNHDA, CDR2 SQIVND (reference sequence). After removal of 4 bases from V and 3 bases from J, the junction contained 6 bases not matched to a gene. The CDR3 extends over 16 amino acids. CDR3 residues: CASSSLAGGTTDTQYF. The DNA for the CDR3 is TGTGCCAGTAGTAGCCTAGCGGGAGGAACGACAGATACGCAGTATTTT. The complete variable domain, with remaining parts taken from reference TRBV19 and TRBJ2-3, reads DGGITQSPKYLFRKEGQNVTLSCEQNLNHDAMYWYRQDPGQGLRLIYYSQIVNDFQKGDIAEGYSVSREKKESFPLTVTSAQKNPTAFYLCASSSLAGGTTDTQYFGPGTRLTVL.

In its sample, this clone was seen a few times. The chain combines TRBV3-1 (or the pseudogene TRBV3-2) with TRBJ1-2; a weak D match, TRBD1 (5 bases). V was cut by 4 bases and J by 8 bases, with 11 bases left in between. The CDR3 loop spans 12 amino acids. CDR1 is LGHDT and CDR2 is YNNKEL in the germline V gene (reference sequence). The CDR3: CASSRTRDGYTF. The CDR3 nucleotides are TGTGCCAGCAGCCGAACCAGGGACGGCTACACCTTC.

The rearrangement links TRBV10-3 to TRBJ2-7; 10 bases are shared with TRBD2. Trimming cost V 9 bases and J 4 bases; bases outside gene matches: 12. Per the germline V gene, CDR1 is ENHRY and CDR2 is SYGVKD. The CDR3 has 15 residues. This CDR3 is CAIRIGLADRYEQYF. CDR3 DNA: TGTGCCATACGTATTGGACTAGCGGACCGGTACGAGCAGTACTTC.

The V call is TRBV29-1, the J call TRBJ2-1, with 9 nucleotides matching TRBD2. Losses at the gene ends were 4 bases for V and 8 bases for J; bases not matched to a gene: 3. Germline values: CDR1 SQVTM, CDR2 ANQGSEA. The CDR3 sequence is 12 residues long. The CDR3 here is CSVVSGSYEQFF. The CDR3, as DNA: TGCAGCGTTGTTAGCGGGAGCTATGAGCAGTTCTTC.

The chain employs TRBV28 and TRBJ1-2; the D gene is possibly TRBD1 (5 bases). The V end lost 5 bases, the J end lost 5 bases, and 12 bases lay between the germline ends. Germline CDR1 and CDR2: MDHEN and SYDVKM. The CDR3 extends over 13 amino acids. The CDR3 DNA reads as TGTGCCAGCAGTCCCGGGGGTCTTTATGGCTACACCTTC. Translation gives CASSPGGLYGYTF.

The chain has TRBV7-9 and TRBJ1-1; possible D gene TRBD1, 5 bases. This CDR3 contains 16 residues. V was clipped by 5 bases and J by 1 base, with 17 bases between them. Germline assignment: CDR1 SEHNR and CDR2 FQNEAQ (reference sequence). The CDR3: CASSPWGEGKNTEAFF. Here the CDR3 DNA reads TGTGCCAGCAGCCCATGGGGCGAGGGAAAGAACACTGAAGCTTTCTTT.

This clone was recorded only once. The chain links TRBV18 to TRBJ2-7, with 7 nucleotides matching TRBD2. Germline V gives CDR1 KGHSH, CDR2 LQKENI. J lost 6 bases, V lost 4 bases, and 9 bases had no gene match. There are 14 residues in the CDR3. The CDR3 region is CASSLRDYYGEQYF. The CDR3 DNA follows: TGTGCCAGCTCACTACGGGACTACTACGGCGAGCAGTACTTC.

V and J are TRBV7-9 and TRBJ1-2; the match to TRBD1 covers 11 bases. Germline V gene data show CDR1 as SEHNR and CDR2 as FQNEAQ (reference sequence). V was clipped by 5 bases and J by 8 bases; unmatched bases: 7. The CDR3 covers 14 residues. The CDR3 reads CASSPDRGHGGYTF. CDR3 coding DNA: TGTGCCAGCAGCCCGGACAGGGGGCATGGGGGCTACACCTTC.

The rearrangement links TRBV28 to TRBJ2-7; 15 nucleotides match TRBD2. There are 18 residues in the CDR3. Germline V gene data show CDR1 as MDHEN and CDR2 as SYDVKM. After removal of 6 bases from V and 4 bases from J, the junction contained 13 bases not matched to a gene. CDR3 loop: CASSMGLAGGPSRYEQYF. CDR3 coding DNA: TGTGCCAGCAGCATGGGACTAGCGGGGGGCCCCTCCAGGTACGAGCAGTACTTC.

The genes are TRBV3-1 (or the pseudogene TRBV3-2) and TRBJ2-7; TRBD1 matches at 7 bases. CDR1 and CDR2 (germline): LGHDT, YNNKEL (reference sequence). The CDR3 length is 14 residues. The ends lost 3 bases at V and 9 bases at J; junction bases unmatched: 11. The CDR3 sequence is CASSQEDREGGQYF. The CDR3 DNA is TGTGCCAGCAGCCAGGAAGACAGGGAAGGGGGGCAGTACTTC.

The genes are TRBV19 and TRBJ1-5, with 9 positions matching TRBD1. The length of the CDR3 is 16 residues. Germline assignment: CDR1 LNHDA and CDR2 SQIVND (reference sequence). Losses at the gene ends were 7 bases for V and 2 bases for J; bases not matched to a gene: 9. This chain's CDR3 is CASTSQGARGNQPQHF. CDR3 in DNA: TGTGCCAGTACCTCACAGGGGGCAAGGGGCAATCAGCCCCAGCATTTT. Full variable domain (missing parts from reference TRBV19 and TRBJ1-5): DGGITQSPKYLFRKEGQNVTLSCEQNLNHDAMYWYRQDPGQGLRLIYYSQIVNDFQKGDIAEGYSVSREKKESFPLTVTSAQKNPTAFYLCASTSQGARGNQPQHFGDGTRLSIL.

The chain combines TRBV7-6 with TRBJ2-7; D is unresolved. Trimming took off 1 base at V and 3 bases at J, with 13 bases between the two ends. The germline V gene encodes CDR1 SGHVS and CDR2 FNYEAQ. CDR3 size: 15 residues. CDR3 region: CASSLGSALVYEQYF. The CDR3 region has the DNA TGTGCCAGCAGCTTAGGGTCAGCCCTCGTCTACGAGCAGTACTTC.

The V and J genes are TRBV9 and TRBJ2-1, with 7 positions matching TRBD1. Germline CDR1 is SGDLS and CDR2 is YYNGEE. This CDR3 is 14 amino acids long. V gave up 4 bases and J gave up 0 bases; unmatched junction bases: 1. The CDR3 nucleotides read TGTGCCAGCAGCCGACAGGGCTCCTACAATGAGCAGTTCTTC. Protein sequence: CASSRQGSYNEQFF.

This chain links TRBV29-1 with TRBJ2-3; weak D call: TRBD2 (7 bases). The length of the CDR3 is 15 residues. V was pared by 6 bases and J by 0 bases, with 16 bases between. Germline CDR1 reads SQVTM; CDR2 reads ANQGSEA. CDR3: CSVARGGTSTDTQYF. DNA of the CDR3: TGCAGCGTAGCTAGGGGGGGGACTAGCACAGATACGCAGTATTTT.

The genes are TRBV12-3 or TRBV12-4 and TRBJ1-2; 12 bases line up with TRBD1. This CDR3 comprises 13 residues. Losses at the gene ends were 7 bases for V and 8 bases for J; bases not matched to a gene: 5. CDR3 loop: CASTGTGGVGYTF. The CDR3 DNA follows: TGTGCCAGCACCGGGACAGGGGGCGTAGGCTACACCTTC.

A few counts support this clone. This sequence joins TRBV5-1 and TRBJ2-7, with D perhaps TRBD1 or TRBD2 (5 bases each). Germline assignment: CDR1 SGHRS and CDR2 YFSETQ. The CDR3 consists of 13 residues. V was clipped by 0 bases and J by 5 bases, with 9 bases between them. The CDR3 loop is CASSLGRDHEQYF. CDR3 bases: TGCGCCAGCAGCTTGGGTCGGGACCACGAGCAGTACTTC.

The chain combines TRBV6-5 with TRBJ2-7, with D perhaps TRBD1 (5 bases). Trimming removed 6 bases from V and 2 bases from J, with 5 bases in between. Germline V gene sequence: CDR1 MNHEY, CDR2 SVGAGI. CDR3 size: 11 residues. CDR3 sequence reads: CASRQAYEQYF. CDR3 DNA sequence: TGTGCCAGCAGACAGGCCTACGAGCAGTACTTC.

A few counts support this clone. V usage is TRBV9 and J usage is TRBJ2-1; D perhaps matches TRBD2 (7 bases). The CDR3 loop spans 16 amino acids. The germline CDR1 and CDR2 sequences are SGDLS and YYNGEE. V was shortened by 0 bases and J by 8 bases, with 18 bases between the two germline ends. The CDR3 nucleotides read TGTGCCAGCAGCGTAGGATGGGGGGGCCAGATGGATGAGCAGTTCTTC. Protein: CASSVGWGGQMDEQFF. Full variable domain (outside the CDR3, taken from reference TRBV9 and TRBJ2-1): DSGVTQTPKHLITATGQRVTLRCSPRSGDLSVYWYQQSLDQGLQFLIQYYNGEERAKGNILERFSAQQFPDLHSELNLSSLELGDSALYFCASSVGWGGQMDEQFFGPGTRLTVL.

V is TRBV5-4 and J is TRBJ1-6; 9 bases are shared with TRBD1. Germline CDR1 is SGHNT and CDR2 is YYREEE (reference sequence). V trimming: 4 bases; J trimming: 9 bases; junction bases outside the gene matches: 5. The CDR3 contains 14 residues. The CDR3 DNA sequence: TGTGCCAGCAGCGAACAGGGGGCTAGTTCACCCCTCCACTTT. It encodes CASSEQGASSPLHF.

The chain recombines TRBV6-2 or TRBV6-3 with TRBJ2-3; TRBD2 aligns across 11 bases. There are 20 residues in the CDR3. The V gene's germline CDR1 is MNHEY and CDR2 SVGEGT. Trimming at V came to 0 bases and at J to 0 bases, leaving 11 bases not matched to a gene. In DNA form, the CDR3 reads TGTGCCAGCAGTTACTCGGAATTCCCGGGACTAGCGGACAGCACAGATACGCAGTATTTT. The encoded protein is CASSYSEFPGLADSTDTQYF.

This chain connects TRBV5-1 to TRBJ1-2; no clear D gene. V was shortened by 4 bases and J by 5 bases, with 12 bases between the two germline ends. The germline V gene has CDR1 SGHRS and CDR2 YFSETQ. CDR3 length equals 13 residues. CDR3 DNA sequence: TGCGCCAGCAGCCTTCCACTTAAATATGGCTACACCTTC. Amino acids: CASSLPLKYGYTF.

The chain is built from TRBV28 and TRBJ1-4, with D perhaps matching TRBD1 (5 bases). The V gene lost 1 base and the J gene lost 7 bases, with 19 bases spanning the gap. This CDR3 comprises 17 residues. Germline CDR1 and CDR2: MDHEN and SYDVKM. CDR3 region: CASSLSPPGGGFEKLFF. The CDR3 DNA is TGTGCCAGCAGTTTATCCCCCCCCGGGGGGGGTTTTGAAAAACTGTTTTTT.

The chain uses TRBV28 and TRBJ2-7; D may be TRBD2 (7 bases). With 6 bases removed from V and 2 bases from J, the gap between germline ends came to 23 bases. This CDR3 has 17 residues. Germline V CDR1 and CDR2: MDHEN, SYDVKM. The chain's CDR3 is CASRPVSRGGAAYEQYF. The DNA for the CDR3 is TGTGCCAGCAGACCAGTTTCTAGGGGGGGCGCCGCCTACGAGCAGTACTTC.